This TCR beta chain was recorded in a study of regulatory T cells in long-lasting Graves disease. Time point here: newly diagnosed GD, antithyroid drugs for less than 3 months. Construction of the TCR library relied on RNA isolated from PBMCs. CDR1 and CDR2 from the germline V gene are LGHDT and YNNKEL (reference sequence). The CDR3 spans 17 residues. With iRepertoire HTBI primers and Arm-PCR of CDR3 regions, TCR beta libraries were built. TCRdb used MiXCR to reprocess the multiplex PCR reads, holding one entry per CDR3 protein. Seen here are 200,000 to 250,000 distinct CDR3 sequences, 20% to 25% observed once, and the top ten hold approximately 15%. Details on this clonotype: Given a much more abundant clone one base away, this may be a read error.

The clonotype originates from a female donor with Graves disease. V usage is TRBV3-1 and J usage is TRBJ1-3, with D tentatively TRBD1 (6 bases). Sequenced here: peripheral blood mononuclear cells (PBMCs), sampled at new diagnosis, from a patient treated with antithyroid drugs. The CDR3: CATSQDYGTLTGNTIYF. DNA of the CDR3: TGTGCCACCAGCCAAGATTACGGGACATTAACTGGAAACACCATATATTTT.